These 32 T cell receptor beta chains were all obtained from the same sample, sequenced in a study of CD8+ T cells in alopecia areata (dated by TCRdb to the late 2010s). The library relied on the immunoSEQ multiplex PCR assay. RNA was extracted from all samples and reverse transcribed into cDNA as template for TCR sequencing. This immuneACCESS table, as held by TCRdb, lists in-frame sequences with V and J called but not all clones. Of the missing ones, under half trace to an unresolved V gene in checked studies; the others have no known cause. This sample holds 200,000 or so clones; about 56% were observed only once. Under 5% of the sample lies in the top ten. The sequencing sample was made of CD8+ T cells sorted from blood. The source of these receptors is a human donor in good health.

The chain couples TRBV25-1 to TRBJ2-7; 7 bases agree with TRBD1. Germline V gene lookup returns CDR1 MGHDK and CDR2 SYGVNS. The CDR3 sequence is 14 residues long. The V and J ends lost 3 bases and 0 bases, in that order; junction bases with no gene match: 2. CDR3 sequence reads: CASSDRTGSYEQYF. The CDR3, as DNA: TGTGCCAGCAGTGATAGGACAGGCTCCTACGAGCAGTACTTC.

This clone has more than one count but fewer than ten. Other DNA sequences within the sample encode an identical CDR3. The chain couples TRBV5-1 to TRBJ1-1, with D uncertain. V gave up 0 bases and J gave up 4 bases, with 1 base separating them. Per germline, CDR1 SGHRS and CDR2 YFSETQ. The CDR3 loop spans 11 amino acids. In DNA form, the CDR3 reads TGCGCCAGCAGCTTGGGCACTGAAGCTTTCTTT. Protein product: CASSLGTEAFF.

V gene TRBV9 combines with J gene TRBJ2-1; D unresolved. Germline CDR1 reads SGDLS; CDR2 reads YYNGEE. This CDR3 spans 15 amino acids. V lost 0 bases, J lost 3 bases, and 10 bases lay in between. DNA of the CDR3: TGTGCCAGCAGCGTAGGGGCTAGTGACTACAATGAGCAGTTCTTC. Its protein is CASSVGASDYNEQFF. Full variable domain (missing parts from reference TRBV9 and TRBJ2-1): DSGVTQTPKHLITATGQRVTLRCSPRSGDLSVYWYQQSLDQGLQFLIQYYNGEERAKGNILERFSAQQFPDLHSELNLSSLELGDSALYFCASSVGASDYNEQFFGPGTRLTVL.

The chain couples TRBV5-4 to TRBJ2-7; no clear D. This CDR3 has 14 residues. Looked up from germline, CDR1 is SGHNT and CDR2 is YYREEE (reference sequence). V shed 3 bases and J shed 3 bases, with 13 bases lying between them. CDR3 residues: CASSSSGSVYEQYF. The CDR3 nucleotides are TGTGCCAGCAGCTCCTCCGGGTCTGTCTACGAGCAGTACTTC.

The chain carries TRBV27 and TRBJ1-6, with 7 bases aligning to TRBD1. The V gene end was trimmed by 3 bases and the J gene end by 7 bases; junction bases not matched to a gene: 3. Germline values: CDR1 MNHEY, CDR2 SMNVEV (reference sequence). This CDR3 region has 14 residues. The chain's CDR3 is CASSFGTANSPLHF. CDR3 DNA: TGTGCCAGCAGTTTCGGGACAGCAAATTCACCCCTCCACTTT.

This clone was observed a few times. In the same sample, other DNA sequences code for this CDR3. The chain joins TRBV30 to TRBJ1-1; no definite D call. CDR1 is GTSNPN and CDR2 is SVGIG in the germline V gene (reference sequence). This CDR3 is built from 12 residues. V was clipped by 2 bases and J by 2 bases, with 6 bases between them. This chain's CDR3 is CAWSPGNTEAFF. The CDR3 DNA reads TGTGCCTGGAGTCCGGGAAACACTGAAGCTTTCTTT.

The chain combines TRBV7-9 with TRBJ2-5; 13 bases line up with TRBD2. Germline trimming cut 5 bases from V and 2 bases from J; bases unmatched to any gene: 5. Germline CDR1 reads SEHNR; CDR2 reads FQNEAQ (reference sequence). The length of the CDR3 is 16 residues. The CDR3 nucleotides are TGTGCCAGCAGCCTGACTAGCGGGGGGTCACAAGAGACCCAGTACTTC. Its translation is CASSLTSGGSQETQYF. Drawing the rest from reference TRBV7-9 and TRBJ2-5, the complete variable domain is DTGVSQNPRHKITKRGQNVTFRCDPISEHNRLYWYRQTLGQGPEFLTYFQNEAQLEKSRLLSDRFSAERPKGSFSTLEIQRTEQGDSAMYLCASSLTSGGSQETQYFGPGTRLLVL.

This clone was counted a single time. The chain is built from TRBV27 and TRBJ1-2; 7 nucleotides agree with TRBD1. Germline V gene data show CDR1 as MNHEY and CDR2 as SMNVEV (reference sequence). V shed 7 bases and J 5 bases; nucleotides not matched to a gene: 16. The CDR3 extends over 16 amino acids. For the CDR3, the DNA is TGTGCCAGCACATTCGGACAGGTCGTGGCAAAGTATGGCTACACCTTC. It codes for CASTFGQVVAKYGYTF.

This clone was recorded a few times. The V gene is TRBV7-8, the J gene TRBJ1-2, with no clear D. V lost 1 base, J lost 4 bases, and 19 bases lay in between. Germline values: CDR1 SGHVS, CDR2 FQNEAQ. The CDR3 loop spans 17 amino acids. The CDR3 DNA sequence: TGTGCCAGCAGCTTAGAGAGCTGGTTAGAGTTAGGCTATGGCTACACCTTC. As protein: CASSLESWLELGYGYTF.

This chain uses TRBV10-2 with TRBJ1-4; D ambiguous. There are 14 residues in the CDR3. Trimming took 3 bases from V and 4 from J, leaving 9 bases between them. The germline V gene encodes CDR1 WSHSY and CDR2 SAAADI. In DNA form, the CDR3 reads TGCGCCAGCAGTGAAGCGGGAGGTAATGAAAAACTGTTTTTT. Translating it yields CASSEAGGNEKLFF.

This clone has only a few counts. The J gene is TRBJ1-1, the V gene TRBV5-1; TRBD1 agrees at 12 bases. V lost 3 bases to trimming and J lost 7 bases; unmatched junction nucleotides: 4. Germline CDR1 is SGHRS and CDR2 is YFSETQ. CDR3 length equals 14 residues. Here the CDR3 DNA reads TGCGCCAGCAGCTGGGGACAGGGGGCGGGTGAAGCTTTCTTT. Translating gives CASSWGQGAGEAFF.

The sample holds a few counts of this clone. CDR3 residues: CATSSVYGYTF. CDR3 nucleotide sequence: TGTGCCACCAGCAGCGTTTATGGCTACACCTTC. The chain recombines TRBV15 with TRBJ1-2; no clear D. The CDR3 is 11 residues long. The V gene's germline CDR1 is LNHNV and CDR2 YYDKDF (reference sequence). Trimming shortened V by 3 bases and J by 5 bases, and 4 bases separated the two germline ends.

The chain has TRBV4-1 and TRBJ2-3, with 7 bases matching TRBD2. Germline V gene sequence: CDR1 MGHRA, CDR2 YSYEKL. The ends lost 1 base at V and 1 base at J; junction bases unmatched: 5. The CDR3 is 16 residues long. The CDR3 here is CASSQGSSGRTDTQYF. The CDR3 DNA is TGCGCCAGCAGCCAAGGTTCTAGCGGCCGCACAGATACGCAGTATTTT.

The table lists this clone with a few counts. J is TRBJ1-2 and V is TRBV7-9, with a possible D match to TRBD1 (5 bases). Trimming cost V 4 bases and J 2 bases, with 17 bases left between them. This CDR3 has 16 residues. Looked up from germline, CDR1 is SEHNR and CDR2 is FQNEAQ (reference sequence). The CDR3 DNA reads TGTGCCAGCAGCTCCAGGACACTAACCCTAAACTATGGCTACACCTTC. This gives the protein CASSSRTLTLNYGYTF.

This clone was detected only a few times. V usage is TRBV4-1 and J usage is TRBJ2-7, with TRBD1 as a possible D gene (6 bases). Per the germline V gene, CDR1 is MGHRA and CDR2 is YSYEKL. The CDR3 is 16 residues long. Trimming cost V 4 bases and J 0 bases, with 16 bases left between them. CDR3: CASSPGVGALSYEQYF. The DNA of the CDR3 is TGCGCCAGCAGCCCAGGAGTGGGGGCCCTCTCCTACGAGCAGTACTTC.

This clone was counted between two and nine times. Other DNA sequences from this sample encode an identical CDR3 as well. CDR3 DNA: TGCAGCGTACCCTCCTACAATGAGCAGTTCTTC. Protein: CSVPSYNEQFF. The genes are TRBV29-1 and TRBJ2-1; D is unresolved. Per the germline V gene, CDR1 is SQVTM and CDR2 is ANQGSEA. The V gene lost 6 bases and the J gene lost 0 bases, with 3 bases spanning the gap. The CDR3 has 11 amino acids.

In its sample, this clone was seen once. The rearrangement uses TRBV29-1 and TRBJ2-7; possibly TRBD1 or TRBD2 for D (5 bases each). V was pared by 3 bases and J by 1 base, with 16 bases between. Germline V gene lookup returns CDR1 SQVTM and CDR2 ANQGSEA. The CDR3 sequence is 15 residues long. The CDR3 is CSVEEAGNPSYEQYF. DNA for the CDR3: TGCAGCGTTGAGGAGGCAGGGAACCCTTCCTACGAGCAGTACTTC.

In its sample, this clone was seen a few times. V gene TRBV29-1 combines with J gene TRBJ2-2; 7 positions agree with TRBD1. The CDR3 runs 15 residues. Trimming took 5 bases from V and 2 from J; bases not matched to a gene: 8. Germline V gene sequence: CDR1 SQVTM, CDR2 ANQGSEA. The CDR3 coding sequence is TGCAGCGTTTCCGCGGACAGGACAAACACCGGGGAGCTGTTTTTT. Residues: CSVSADRTNTGELFF.

This chain joins TRBV5-8 and TRBJ2-7; possible D gene TRBD2, 7 bases. Trimming took off 0 bases at V and 0 bases at J, with 13 bases between the two ends. From germline, CDR1 is SGHTS and CDR2 YDEGEE. The CDR3 has 16 amino acids. CDR3 protein: CASSLGGGPGSYEQYF. Here the CDR3 DNA reads TGTGCCAGCAGCTTGGGGGGGGGCCCAGGCTCCTACGAGCAGTACTTC.

This clone was recorded a few times. The CDR3 nucleotides read TGTGCCAGCAGCTTCCTTCGAGGCCCTGGGGACTACGAGCAGTACTTC. Amino acid sequence: CASSFLRGPGDYEQYF. This chain joins TRBV7-9 and TRBJ2-7; D uncertain. V was clipped by 3 bases and J by 3 bases, with 18 bases between them. Germline V gene lookup returns CDR1 SEHNR and CDR2 FQNEAQ (reference sequence). There are 16 residues in the CDR3.

V is TRBV5-1 and J is TRBJ2-7; TRBD1 might be the D (5 bases). Germline V gives CDR1 SGHRS, CDR2 YFSETQ. With 7 bases removed from V and 0 bases from J, the gap between germline ends came to 8 bases. This CDR3 comprises 12 residues. The CDR3 DNA sequence: TGCGCCAGCGCGGACAACTCCTACGAGCAGTACTTC. As protein: CASADNSYEQYF.

V gene TRBV4-2 combines with J gene TRBJ2-1, with 14 bases aligning to TRBD2. J lost 8 bases, V lost 4 bases, and 10 bases had no gene match. The CDR3 length is 17 residues. The germline V gene encodes CDR1 LGHNA and CDR2 YNFKEQ. CDR3 nucleotide sequence: TGTGCCAGCAGCCCCTCGAGACTAGCGGGGGGGCCCGATGAGCAGTTCTTC. Translation: CASSPSRLAGGPDEQFF.

The chain joins TRBV15 to TRBJ2-1, with unresolved D. Germline CDR1 LNHNV, CDR2 YYDKDF (reference sequence). The V and J ends lost 3 bases and 10 bases respectively, with 10 bases between them. CDR3 length equals 12 residues. The chain's CDR3 is CATSSTFQEQFF. CDR3 in DNA: TGTGCCACCAGCAGTACCTTCCAAGAGCAGTTCTTC.

The CDR3 DNA sequence: TGCGCCAGCAGCCCAGGTGGAGGGGGCTCCTACGAGCAGTACTTC. This gives the protein CASSPGGGGSYEQYF. V is TRBV5-1 and J is TRBJ2-7, with D perhaps TRBD1 or TRBD2 (6 bases each). Per the germline V gene, CDR1 is SGHRS and CDR2 is YFSETQ. The CDR3 sequence is 15 residues long. V was trimmed by 4 bases and J by 0 bases, leaving 14 bases between them.

This clone has a handful of counts. V is TRBV5-4 and J is TRBJ2-3, with 7 nucleotides matching TRBD2. Germline CDR1 reads SGHNT; CDR2 reads YYREEE (reference sequence). V was clipped by 3 bases and J by 6 bases; unmatched bases: 4. This CDR3 spans 13 amino acids. CDR3 sequence reads: CASSSGREDTQYF. The CDR3 coding sequence is TGTGCCAGCAGCTCCGGGCGGGAGGATACGCAGTATTTT.

The rearrangement uses TRBV5-6 and TRBJ2-1, with TRBD2 identical over 8 bases. From germline, CDR1 is SGHDT and CDR2 YYEEEE. Unmatched junction bases numbered 16, after V lost 4 bases and J lost 7 bases. The CDR3 loop spans 17 amino acids. CDR3 in DNA: TGTGCCAGCAGCCTCTTTGTGGCTAGCGGGTTCTCAAATGAGCAGTTCTTC. It yields the protein CASSLFVASGFSNEQFF.

The chain has TRBV7-9 and TRBJ2-7, with 8 positions matching TRBD1. Germline-derived CDR1 and CDR2 are SEHNR and FQNEAQ (reference sequence). The CDR3 is made up of 13 amino acids. V lost 4 bases, J lost 5 bases, and 4 bases stayed unmatched. CDR3 in amino acids: CASSYEDRDEQYF. DNA for the CDR3: TGTGCCAGCAGCTACGAGGACAGGGACGAGCAGTACTTC. The variable domain in full, completed from reference TRBV7-9 and TRBJ2-7, reads DTGVSQNPRHKITKRGQNVTFRCDPISEHNRLYWYRQTLGQGPEFLTYFQNEAQLEKSRLLSDRFSAERPKGSFSTLEIQRTEQGDSAMYLCASSYEDRDEQYFGPGTRLTVT.

This clone appeared a few times. This sequence joins TRBV25-1 and TRBJ2-7; 7 bases align to TRBD1. The germline V gene encodes CDR1 MGHDK and CDR2 SYGVNS. The CDR3 is made up of 13 amino acids. The junction had 2 bases not matched to a gene; V was cut back by 5 bases and J by 1 base. The CDR3 here is CASSSTGSYEQYF. Here the CDR3 DNA reads TGTGCCAGCAGTTCGACAGGGTCCTACGAGCAGTACTTC.

This clone was seen a few times. The rearrangement joins TRBV11-2 to TRBJ2-7; TRBD1 might be the D (6 bases). CDR3 length: 12 residues. CDR1 and CDR2 (germline): SGHAT, FQNNGV. V was shortened by 5 bases and J by 6 bases, with 11 bases between the two germline ends. Here the CDR3 reads CASSHTGPEQYF. As DNA, the CDR3 is TGTGCCAGCAGCCATACAGGGCCCGAGCAGTACTTC.

The V and J genes are TRBV29-1 and TRBJ1-5; maybe TRBD1 (6 bases). There are 13 residues in the CDR3. Per germline, CDR1 SQVTM and CDR2 ANQGSEA. V was clipped by 2 bases and J by 7 bases, with 12 bases between them. CDR3 DNA: TGCAGCGTTGAATCGGGGGCCGGACAGCCCCAGCATTTT. As protein: CSVESGAGQPQHF.

The V call is TRBV4-1, the J call TRBJ2-7; possible D gene TRBD1, 6 bases. The ends were cut back, 0 bases at V and 5 bases at J, with 11 bases in the middle. Germline V gene lookup returns CDR1 MGHRA and CDR2 YSYEKL. This CDR3 has 14 residues. The DNA for the CDR3 is TGCGCCAGCAGCCAAGAATTACGACAGGACGAGCAGTACTTC. It codes for CASSQELRQDEQYF.

V gene TRBV27 combines with J gene TRBJ1-2; a possible D gene is TRBD1 (5 bases). This CDR3 is built from 14 residues. Germline lookup yields CDR1 MNHEY and CDR2 SMNVEV (reference sequence). V dropped 4 bases and J dropped 7 bases, with 16 bases sitting between them. CDR3: CASSWDGSMSGYTF. The CDR3 bases are TGTGCCAGCAGTTGGGACGGATCTATGAGTGGCTACACCTTC.